This entry features one T cell receptor beta chain sequence. Germline CDR1 and CDR2: MNHEY and SMNVEV (reference sequence). The CDR3 loop spans 16 amino acids. Between the trimmed V and J ends, which lost 5 bases and 8 bases, there was a span of 19 bases. An input of about 0.45 to 1 ug of RNA was subjected to reverse transcription using random hexamers. With immunoSEQ multiplex PCR, TCR beta CDR3 was amplified across 54 Vbeta and 13 Jbeta. TCRdb processed the immunoSEQ multiplex PCR reads anew with MiXCR; each CDR3 protein has one entry. This table has about 300,000 distinct CDR3 sequences, about 85% appearing once. This sample stems from a study of CD8 T cells in Susac syndrome.

Sample: CD8+ T cells from PBMCs. V usage is TRBV27 and J usage is TRBJ1-6; no reliable D call. This clonotype was sampled from a human donor with multiple sclerosis. The CDR3 region is CASSPLGKVGHSPLHF. In DNA form, the CDR3 reads TGTGCCAGCAGTCCCCTTGGGAAGGTCGGCCATTCACCCCTCCACTTT.